The present TCR delta chain was sequenced within a study of gamma-delta chains in newborns, infants, children. This clone was counted between two and nine times. Per the germline V gene, CDR1 is GEAIGNYY and CDR2 is EKD. After removal of 6 bases from V and 3 bases from J, the junction contained 7 bases not matched to a gene. The CDR3 is 15 residues long. TCRdb re-called clones from the reads via CATT. This table has fewer than 13,000 delta-chain clones, approximately 9.1% appearing once. The rearrangement links TRDV2 to TRDJ1, with 12 bases lining up with TRDD3. What was sequenced was blood. The TCR was taken from a child who was a newborn, infant or young child, either healthy, febrile or measles-vaccinated (not recorded which). CDR3 protein: CACYLLGDTPDKLIF. Here the CDR3 DNA reads TGTGCCTGTTACCTACTGGGGGATACCCCCGATAAACTCATCTTT.